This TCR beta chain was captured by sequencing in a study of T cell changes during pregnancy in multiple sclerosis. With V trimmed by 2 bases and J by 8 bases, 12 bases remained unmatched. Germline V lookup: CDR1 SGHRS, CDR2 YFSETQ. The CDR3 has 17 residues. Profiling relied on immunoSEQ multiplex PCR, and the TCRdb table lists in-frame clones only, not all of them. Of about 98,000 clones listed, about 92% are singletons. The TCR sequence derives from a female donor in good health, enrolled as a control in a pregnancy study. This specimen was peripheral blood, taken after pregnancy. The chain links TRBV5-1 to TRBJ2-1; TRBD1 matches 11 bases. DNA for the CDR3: TGCGCCAGCAGCTTACTACCGGGACAGGGGGTGCTCGATGAGCAGTTCTTC. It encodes CASSLLPGQGVLDEQFF.